This TCR beta chain was observed in a study of shared clonotypes between healthy human individuals. The CDR3 is made up of 14 amino acids. The germline V gene encodes CDR1 SGHRS and CDR2 YFSETQ. Per the authors' pipeline: Filtering of immunoSEQ junctional sequences could not match full-length read filtering. Assay: immunoSEQ multiplex PCR; the TCRdb copy retains only in-frame clones and omits some. From that table come the V and J calls and clone size; the DNA was used to work out D and trimming. This sample has about 980,000 clones, with about three quarters found just once. The chain recombines TRBV5-1 with TRBJ2-5, with 8 bases that match TRBD1. The J call may be wrong; the DNA end is better matched by TRBJ2-7. The material sequenced was memory CD4+ T cells sorted from blood. The subset here: CD45RA-negative fraction. This TCR was sampled from a man between 18 and 35 years old in good health. CDR3 coding DNA: TGCGCCAGCAGCTCCCAGGGGGCTAACTACGAGCAGTACTTC. It is translated as CASSSQGANYEQYF.